Included here is one T cell receptor beta chain sequence, with context. Its antigen remains unknown. The entry originates in a study of blood T cells in healthy people across ages. Primed by a sample-barcoded 5' primer and a J-beta primer mix, a second PCR proceeded for about 6 to 12 cycles. Every cDNA molecule carried a tag from a template-switch adaptor bearing 12 random nucleotides. All samples yielded 2.5 million or more CDR3-containing paired-end reads. TCRdb redid the calling of the 5' RACE reads with MiXCR, one entry per CDR3 protein. This sample has over 1.5 million distinct CDR3 sequences, with roughly 50% found just once. This CDR3 has 16 residues. The ends lost 0 bases at V and 10 bases at J; junction bases unmatched: 11. Germline V gene sequence: CDR1 SGHRS, CDR2 YFSETQ. Regarding the study as a whole: The fall in TCR beta diversity per million T cells was roughly linear with age. The diversity estimates, figures obtained from one million T cells, were considered underestimates.

Sequencing used blood. The TCR sequence derives from a woman aged 40-49 years in good health. V usage is TRBV5-1 and J usage is TRBJ1-4; TRBD1 agrees at 8 bases. As DNA, the CDR3 is TGCGCCAGCAGCTTGGGGGACAGGAGTCTCCACGGAAAACTGTTTTTT. Protein sequence: CASSLGDRSLHGKLFF.